This T cell receptor (beta chain) was sequenced during a study of CD8 T cells in Susac syndrome. Study-wide results and limits: It was acknowledged by the study that relatively few individuals were included in its TCR sequencing and HLA analysis.

From germline, CDR1 is DFQATT and CDR2 SNEGSKA (reference sequence). The CDR3 spans 13 residues. Unmatched junction bases numbered 12, after V lost 7 bases and J lost 7 bases. Reverse transcription of about 0.5 to 1 ug RNA was carried out with random hexamers. immunoSEQ multiplex PCR amplified TCR beta CDR3 across 54 Vbeta, 13 Jbeta. One entry per CDR3 protein, called by TCRdb with MiXCR from the immunoSEQ multiplex PCR reads. The sample shows 170,000 or so distinct CDR3 sequences, over 85% of them seen only once. A remark on this clonotype: As yet, its antigen is unknown.

Sequencing targeted TCR beta in blood CD8+ and CD4+ T cells. Source material: CD4+ T cells from PBMCs. The rearrangement joins TRBV20-1 to TRBJ2-7, with 8 positions matching TRBD2. The TCR comes from a human donor with multiple sclerosis. The CDR3 DNA reads as TGCAGTGGGAGGACCGGGGGGGGAGGTGAGCAGTACTTC. Translated: CSGRTGGGGEQYF.